The 18 T cell receptor beta chains below all came from one sample that was sequenced in a study of PD-1 blockade in classical Hodgkin lymphoma (dated by TCRdb to about 2020). The sample's time point label is to be understood as: cycle 4 day 1 (C4D1), after 5 to 7 weeks of nivolumab. Every trial patient had relapsed following autologous stem cell transplantation, and prior brentuximab vedotin exposure was what differed among cohorts A, B and C. The method behind the library was the immunoSEQ multiplex PCR assay. TCRdb mirrors the immuneACCESS table, restricted to in-frame sequences. Some clones are absent from its copies; in checked studies, under half trace to an unresolved V gene, and the reason for the others is unknown. Recorded for this sample are roughly 28,000 clones; about 80% of them occurred a single time. The ten top clones hold roughly 20% of the sample. The sequencing used peripheral blood mononuclear cells (PBMCs), collected before the fourth cycle of nivolumab. Receptor source: a human donor with classical Hodgkin lymphoma.

The chain links TRBV28 to TRBJ2-5; TRBD2 matches 10 bases. Germline CDR1 reads MDHEN; CDR2 reads SYDVKM. This CDR3 is built from 15 residues. The junction had 4 bases not matched to a gene; V was cut back by 2 bases and J by 4 bases. The DNA of the CDR3 is TGTGCCAGCAGTTTAAGGCTAGCGGGGGTAGAGACCCAGTACTTC. Protein: CASSLRLAGVETQYF.

The chain joins TRBV9 to TRBJ2-7; 8 bases align to TRBD1. With 4 bases clipped from V and 6 bases from J, the junction kept 9 bases outside the gene matches. Germline CDR1 reads SGDLS; CDR2 reads YYNGEE. The CDR3 loop spans 14 amino acids. CDR3 DNA sequence: TGTGCCAGCAGCTCCATAGACAGGGGCGGCGAGCAGTACTTC. Translated, it gives CASSSIDRGGEQYF.

This clone was seen a single time. V gene TRBV19 combines with J gene TRBJ2-7, with TRBD1 matching 8 bases. With 3 bases clipped from V and 3 bases from J, the junction kept 10 bases outside the gene matches. This CDR3 comprises 16 residues. Germline-derived CDR1 and CDR2 are LNHDA and SQIVND (reference sequence). CDR3 DNA: TGTGCCAGTAGTATGGACTACGGGACAGGAAGCTACGAGCAGTACTTC. Translation: CASSMDYGTGSYEQYF.

This clone was seen a handful of times. The chain uses TRBV28 and TRBJ1-1; tentatively, D is TRBD1 (5 bases). V was trimmed by 4 bases and J by 0 bases, leaving 24 bases between them. The germline CDR1 and CDR2 sequences are MDHEN and SYDVKM. The CDR3 length is 19 residues. CDR3: CASSSSPWESKGMNTEAFF. In DNA form, the CDR3 reads TGTGCCAGCAGTTCGTCCCCCTGGGAGAGTAAGGGGATGAACACTGAAGCTTTCTTT.

V is TRBV9 and J is TRBJ1-2; D gene unclear. Germline loops: CDR1 SGDLS, CDR2 YYNGEE. The CDR3 contains 14 residues. Deletions cut 3 bases from V and 4 bases from J, with 13 bases between. The chain's CDR3 is CASSAGSSRYGYTF. CDR3 nucleotides: TGTGCCAGCAGCGCCGGGTCTTCTCGCTATGGCTACACCTTC.

V usage is TRBV9 and J usage is TRBJ2-7; D is perhaps TRBD1 or TRBD2 (5 bases each). The CDR3 has 16 amino acids. V was shortened by 0 bases and J by 0 bases, with 13 bases between the two germline ends. In germline, CDR1 is SGDLS, CDR2 YYNGEE. CDR3 nucleotides: TGTGCCAGCAGCGTAGGTTTGAGGGGTCCCTCCTACGAGCAGTACTTC. Its translation is CASSVGLRGPSYEQYF.

The chain couples TRBV6-1 to TRBJ2-3; no clear D. From germline, CDR1 is MNHNS and CDR2 SASEGT. The CDR3 sequence is 15 residues long. The V end was cut by 2 bases, the J end by 4 bases, with 13 bases between. Here the CDR3 DNA reads TGTGCCAGCAGTGAATCAGGTCTAGTTGCAGATACGCAGTATTTT. Protein product: CASSESGLVADTQYF.

The genes are TRBV5-5 and TRBJ1-2; 7 nucleotides match TRBD1. CDR3 length: 15 amino acids. The V gene end was trimmed by 5 bases and the J gene end by 2 bases; junction bases not matched to a gene: 9. Germline values: CDR1 SGHKS, CDR2 YYEKEE (reference sequence). The CDR3 DNA sequence: TGTGCCAGCAGTTGGTTTGACAGGGAAAACTATGGCTACACCTTC. It specifies CASSWFDRENYGYTF.

This chain links TRBV2 with TRBJ1-5; D perhaps matches TRBD1 (5 bases). CDR1 is SNHLY and CDR2 is FYNNEI in the germline V gene. V was cut by 3 bases and J by 3 bases, with 6 bases left in between. The CDR3 loop spans 13 amino acids. The CDR3 loop reads CASSEGVNQPQHF. CDR3 bases: TGTGCCAGCAGTGAGGGGGTCAATCAGCCCCAGCATTTT.

To note about this clone: The same CDR3 also results from other DNA sequences found in this sample. This sequence joins TRBV6-5 and TRBJ1-5; D is unclear. The CDR3 totals 13 residues. Germline loops: CDR1 MNHEY, CDR2 SVGAGI. V gave up 2 bases and J gave up 5 bases, with 7 bases separating them. In DNA, the CDR3 is TGTGCCAGCAGTTACCGGTTGGATCAGCCCCAGCATTTT. Its protein is CASSYRLDQPQHF.

V and J are TRBV19 and TRBJ2-3; D gene ambiguous. V dropped 5 bases and J dropped 5 bases, with 17 bases sitting between them. Germline CDR1 LNHDA, CDR2 SQIVND (reference sequence). The CDR3 is made up of 15 amino acids. This CDR3 is CASSPQPPAQDTQYF. The CDR3 nucleotides are TGTGCCAGTAGTCCTCAACCCCCAGCACAAGATACGCAGTATTTT.

This clone was seen just once. The chain uses TRBV6-5 and TRBJ1-2; possible D gene TRBD1, 6 bases. V was clipped by 6 bases and J by 12 bases, with 17 bases between them. The CDR3 totals 12 residues. Germline V gives CDR1 MNHEY, CDR2 SVGAGI. For the CDR3, the DNA is TGTGCCAGCAGATTACCTACAGGGATCGACACCTTC. This encodes CASRLPTGIDTF.

The chain is built from TRBV27 and TRBJ2-7, with TRBD1 matching over 10 bases. V gave up 4 bases and J gave up 4 bases; unmatched junction bases: 13. The germline gives CDR1 MNHEY, CDR2 SMNVEV (reference sequence). This CDR3 comprises 17 residues. Here the CDR3 reads CASSSTGTGAPGYEQYF. CDR3 nucleotide sequence: TGTGCCAGCAGTTCCACCGGGACAGGGGCCCCCGGTTACGAGCAGTACTTC.

This chain links TRBV29-1 with TRBJ2-7; 11 bases line up with TRBD2. The V gene end was trimmed by 6 bases and the J gene end by 7 bases; junction bases not matched to a gene: 14. The CDR3 is made up of 15 amino acids. Germline CDR1 is SQVTM and CDR2 is ANQGSEA. The CDR3 nucleotides read TGCAGCGTAGGAGACGGGACTAGCGGCCTCCTGGAGCAGTACTTC. Its protein product is CSVGDGTSGLLEQYF.

The chain employs TRBV28 and TRBJ1-4; D gene uncertain. Germline assignment: CDR1 MDHEN and CDR2 SYDVKM. Deletions cut 4 bases from V and 7 bases from J, with 13 bases between. The CDR3 loop spans 14 amino acids. This CDR3 is CASSSAISFEKLFF. The CDR3 region has the DNA TGTGCCAGCAGTTCCGCTATTTCCTTTGAAAAACTGTTTTTT. Full variable domain (missing parts from reference TRBV28 and TRBJ1-4): DVKVTQSSRYLVKRTGEKVFLECVQDMDHENMFWYRQDPGLGLRLIYFSYDVKMKEKGDIPEGYSVSREKKERFSLILESASTNQTSMYLCASSSAISFEKLFFGSGTQLSVL.

The rearrangement links TRBV7-8 to TRBJ1-4; D is perhaps TRBD1 (5 bases). The CDR3 runs to 15 residues. Trimming pared 1 base from V and 7 bases from J, leaving 13 bases between. Germline lookup yields CDR1 SGHVS and CDR2 FQNEAQ. The CDR3 protein is CASSLGWGSGEKLFF. The CDR3 region has the DNA TGTGCCAGCAGCTTAGGGTGGGGGAGCGGTGAAAAACTGTTTTTT.

The chain links TRBV7-8 to TRBJ2-7, with TRBD1 matching over 7 bases. V shed 5 bases, J shed 4 bases, and the junction held 14 bases outside the gene matches. This CDR3 is built from 16 residues. Per the germline V gene, CDR1 is SGHVS and CDR2 is FQNEAQ. CDR3 nucleotide sequence: TGTGCCAGCAGCGGAAGGGGGCAGACGGACGGATACGAGCAGTACTTC. It translates to CASSGRGQTDGYEQYF.

The rearrangement links TRBV25-1 to TRBJ2-5; D is unclear. The germline gives CDR1 MGHDK, CDR2 SYGVNS. The CDR3 covers 14 residues. V shed 2 bases and J shed 6 bases, with 13 bases lying between them. CDR3 region: CASSEIKKIQTQYF. The CDR3 coding sequence is TGTGCCAGCAGTGAAATAAAGAAGATACAGACCCAGTACTTC.